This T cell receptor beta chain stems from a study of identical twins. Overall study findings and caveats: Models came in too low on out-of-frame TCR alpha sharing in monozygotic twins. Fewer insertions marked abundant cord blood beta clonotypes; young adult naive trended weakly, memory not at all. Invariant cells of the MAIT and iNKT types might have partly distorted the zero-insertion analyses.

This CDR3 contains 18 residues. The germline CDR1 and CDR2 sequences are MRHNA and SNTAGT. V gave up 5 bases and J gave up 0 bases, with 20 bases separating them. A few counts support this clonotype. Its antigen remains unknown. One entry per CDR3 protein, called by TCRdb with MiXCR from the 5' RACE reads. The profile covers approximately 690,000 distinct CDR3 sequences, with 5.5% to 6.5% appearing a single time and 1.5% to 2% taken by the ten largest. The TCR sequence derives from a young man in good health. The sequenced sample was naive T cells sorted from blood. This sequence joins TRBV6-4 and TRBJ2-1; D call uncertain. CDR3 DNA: TGTGCCAGCAGTCGGATACCTAGTGAAGTAAGCTCCTACAATGAGCAGTTCTTC. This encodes CASSRIPSEVSSYNEQFF.